The sequence of this T cell receptor (beta chain) was determined in a study of blood T cell repertoires in COVID-19. Background on the study: There were acute and convalescent COVID-19 samples, and they came from the United States, Italy and Spain. T cells, B-cell-depleted T cells, or PBMCs supplied cDNA or gDNA.

V was shortened by 4 bases and J by 1 base, with 9 bases between the two germline ends. The CDR3 contains 14 residues. Germline CDR1 is SGHVS and CDR2 is FQNEAQ. As handled by the study authors: Nucleated cell number was recorded as an estimate derived from reference gene primer amplification. Measured with immunoSEQ multiplex PCR; TCRdb has only the in-frame clones, and not every one. V and J calls and clone size come straight from that table; D and trimming were deduced from the DNA. Of more than 65,000 clones listed, about three quarters are singletons. The clonotype comes from a woman between 70 and 85 years old with acute or convalescent COVID-19. The sequenced sample consisted of peripheral blood. V gene TRBV7-8 combines with J gene TRBJ2-3; D might be TRBD2 (6 bases). In DNA, the CDR3 is TGTGCCAGCAGCTCCGTAGCGGGCACAGATACGCAGTATTTT. Protein: CASSSVAGTDTQYF.